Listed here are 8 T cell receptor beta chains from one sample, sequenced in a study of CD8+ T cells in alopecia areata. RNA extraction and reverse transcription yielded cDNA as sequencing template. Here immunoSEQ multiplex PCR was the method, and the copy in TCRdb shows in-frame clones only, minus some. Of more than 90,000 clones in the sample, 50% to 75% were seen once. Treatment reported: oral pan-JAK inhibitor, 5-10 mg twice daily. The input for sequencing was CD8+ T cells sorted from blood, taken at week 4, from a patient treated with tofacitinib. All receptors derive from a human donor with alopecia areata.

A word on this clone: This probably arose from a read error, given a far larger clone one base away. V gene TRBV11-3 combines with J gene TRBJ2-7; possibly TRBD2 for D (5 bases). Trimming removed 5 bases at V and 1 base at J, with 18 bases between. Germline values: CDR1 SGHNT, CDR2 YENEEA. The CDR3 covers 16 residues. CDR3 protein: CASSHSFGEASYEQYF. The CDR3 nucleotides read TGTGCCAGCAGCCATTCGTTCGGGGAAGCGTCCTACGAGCAGTACTTC.

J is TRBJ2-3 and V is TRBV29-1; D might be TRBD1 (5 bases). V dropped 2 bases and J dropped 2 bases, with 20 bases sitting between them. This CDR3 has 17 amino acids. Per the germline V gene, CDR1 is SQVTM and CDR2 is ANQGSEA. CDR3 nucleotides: TGCAGCGTTGAATGGGCTTTGAGCAGGGTAAACACAGATACGCAGTATTTT. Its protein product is CSVEWALSRVNTDTQYF.

The CDR3 loop reads CASSLTPWDSAADTQYF. In nucleotides, the CDR3 is TGTGCCAGCAGCTTAACCCCCTGGGATAGTGCCGCAGATACGCAGTATTTT. The rearrangement joins TRBV7-2 to TRBJ2-3; D call uncertain. Germline V gives CDR1 SGHTA, CDR2 FQGNSA. This CDR3 has 17 residues. V dropped 2 bases and J dropped 4 bases, with 19 bases sitting between them.

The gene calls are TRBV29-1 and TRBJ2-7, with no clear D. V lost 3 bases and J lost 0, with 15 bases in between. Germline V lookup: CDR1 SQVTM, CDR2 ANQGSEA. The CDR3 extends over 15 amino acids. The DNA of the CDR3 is TGCAGCGTTGATCTTGGAGACCTGAGCTCCTACGAGCAGTACTTC. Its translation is CSVDLGDLSSYEQYF.

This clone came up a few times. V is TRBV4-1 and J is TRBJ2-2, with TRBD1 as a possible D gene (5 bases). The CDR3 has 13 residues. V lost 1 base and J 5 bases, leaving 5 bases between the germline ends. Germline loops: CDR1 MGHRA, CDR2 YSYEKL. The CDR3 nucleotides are TGCGCCAGCAGCCAAGCAGGGACCGGGGAGCTGTTTTTT. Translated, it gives CASSQAGTGELFF.

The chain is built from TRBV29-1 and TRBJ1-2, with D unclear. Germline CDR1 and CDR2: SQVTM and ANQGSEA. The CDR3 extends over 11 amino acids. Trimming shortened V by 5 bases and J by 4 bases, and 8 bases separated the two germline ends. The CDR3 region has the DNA TGCAGCGTTCGGGCAGGCTATGGCTACACCTTC. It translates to CSVRAGYGYTF.

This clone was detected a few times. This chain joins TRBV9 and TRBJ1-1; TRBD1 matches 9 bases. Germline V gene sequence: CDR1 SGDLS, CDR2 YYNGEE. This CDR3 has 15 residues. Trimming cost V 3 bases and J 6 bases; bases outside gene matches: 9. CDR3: CASSALTGGGPEAFF. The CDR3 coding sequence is TGTGCCAGCAGCGCCTTGACAGGGGGAGGGCCTGAAGCTTTCTTT.

CDR3 protein: CASSGRTDRVWGYTF. In DNA, the CDR3 is TGTGCCAGCAGCGGACGGACGGACAGGGTTTGGGGCTACACCTTC. J is TRBJ1-2 and V is TRBV9; TRBD1 matches 8 bases. This CDR3 contains 15 residues. The V gene's germline CDR1 is SGDLS and CDR2 YYNGEE. V was clipped by 3 bases and J by 8 bases; unmatched bases: 12.